Reported below is one T cell receptor (beta chain). Its specificity is not known. The junction departs from germline at one end; a sequencing error may be responsible. The source of the sample is a study of T cells after yellow fever vaccination. Study-wide findings and caveats: Secondary responses were weaker yet peaked faster, day 5 versus 15. Abundant clonotypes (contaminants from the bulk population) could be present in FACS-sorted repertoires.

This CDR3 is 16 amino acids long. The germline V gene encodes CDR1 MDHEN and CDR2 SYDVKM. TCRdb analysed the 5' RACE reads with MiXCR anew, one entry per CDR3 protein. The data show a few hundred thousand distinct CDR3 sequences, with around 7.3% seen just once and around 17% held by the top ten. The genes are TRBV28 and TRBJ2-4; 8 bases agree with TRBD2. Sequenced here: PBMCs, sampled 45 days after the first yellow fever vaccination. This clonotype was obtained from a young man who received the YFV17D yellow fever vaccine. The chain's CDR3 is CPSTPGGAEPKNIQYF. The CDR3 DNA is TGTCCCAGCACCCCGGGGGGGGCTGAACCCAAAAACATTCAGTACTTC.